A single sample is the source of the 10 T cell receptor beta chains below, sequenced in a study of PD-1 blockade in classical Hodgkin lymphoma. Time point noted: cycle 4 day 1 (C4D1), after around six weeks of nivolumab. After autologous stem cell transplantation all patients relapsed, and prior brentuximab vedotin exposure differed between cohorts. Some clones are missing from TCRdb's copy, which holds only in-frame ones; the method was immunoSEQ multiplex PCR. This repertoire shows over 75,000 clones, 90% found once; its top ten account for under 3.5%. The material sequenced was peripheral blood mononuclear cells (PBMCs), taken before the fourth cycle of nivolumab. The source is a human donor with classical Hodgkin lymphoma.

The rearrangement links TRBV28 to TRBJ1-4; a weak D match, TRBD1 (6 bases). Germline CDR1 MDHEN, CDR2 SYDVKM. The CDR3 totals 15 residues. V shed 2 bases and J shed 3 bases, with 10 bases lying between them. In nucleotides, the CDR3 is TGTGCCAGCAGTTTAACGGGGGCGTCTAATGAAAAACTGTTTTTT. Protein: CASSLTGASNEKLFF.

A single count supports this clone. The genes are TRBV7-9 and TRBJ2-5, with D perhaps TRBD1 or TRBD2 (5 bases each). The germline V gene encodes CDR1 SEHNR and CDR2 FQNEAQ (reference sequence). The V and J ends lost 7 bases and 2 bases respectively, with 17 bases between them. The CDR3 totals 15 residues. In DNA, the CDR3 is TGTGCCAGCATGGGACGGAGCCAAGTTCAAGAGACCCAGTACTTC. The encoded protein is CASMGRSQVQETQYF.

The count of this clone is one. The rearrangement uses TRBV2 and TRBJ2-3; TRBD2 agrees at 11 bases. Germline CDR1 SNHLY, CDR2 FYNNEI. J lost 0 bases, V lost 5 bases, and 7 bases had no gene match. The CDR3 runs to 17 residues. The chain's CDR3 is CASSITSGGTSTDTQYF. DNA of the CDR3: TGTGCCAGCAGTATAACTAGCGGGGGAACTAGCACAGATACGCAGTATTTT. The variable domain in full, with the rest retrieved from reference TRBV2 and TRBJ2-3, is EPEVTQTPSHQVTQMGQEVILRCVPISNHLYFYWYRQILGQKVEFLVSFYNNEISEKSEIFDDQFSVERPDGSNFTLKIRSTKLEDSAMYFCASSITSGGTSTDTQYFGPGTRLTVL.

The chain has TRBV15 and TRBJ1-4; D is uncertain. The CDR3 is 15 residues long. Germline lookup yields CDR1 LNHNV and CDR2 YYDKDF (reference sequence). V gave up 0 bases and J gave up 3 bases, with 8 bases separating them. The CDR3 sequence is CATSRDRAANEKLFF. DNA of the CDR3: TGTGCCACCAGCAGAGATAGGGCCGCTAATGAAAAACTGTTTTTT.

The J gene is TRBJ1-1, the V gene TRBV14; D gene ambiguous. V was clipped by 4 bases and J by 6 bases, with 9 bases between them. The CDR3 consists of 12 residues. CDR1 and CDR2 from the germline V gene are SGHDN and FVKESK. The CDR3 coding sequence is TGTGCCAGCAGCCCTACGGGCGCTGAAGCTTTCTTT. This codes for CASSPTGAEAFF. Looking up the rest from reference TRBV14 and TRBJ1-1 gives the full variable domain: EAGVTQFPSHSVIEKGQTVTLRCDPISGHDNLYWYRRVMGKEIKFLLHFVKESKQDESGMPNNRFLAERTGGTYSTLKVQPAELEDSGVYFCASSPTGAEAFFGQGTRLTVV.

By proportion, this clone is medium-sized. The chain carries TRBV28 and TRBJ2-1; unclear D gene. Trimming removed 3 bases at V and 4 bases at J, with 4 bases between. Germline V gene lookup returns CDR1 MDHEN and CDR2 SYDVKM. There are 12 residues in the CDR3. The CDR3 DNA is TGTGCCAGCAGTTTGGGGTACAATGAGCAGTTCTTC. This gives the protein CASSLGYNEQFF.

The chain has TRBV25-1 and TRBJ1-2; no clear D gene. The CDR3 covers 12 residues. Per the germline V gene, CDR1 is MGHDK and CDR2 is SYGVNS. The V gene lost 2 bases and the J gene lost 11 bases, with 12 bases spanning the gap. CDR3 residues: CASSEMPVGYTF. The CDR3 DNA is TGTGCCAGCAGTGAAATGCCAGTGGGGTACACCTTC.

This clone showed up just a few times. The chain recombines TRBV27 with TRBJ1-6; TRBD1 is a possible D gene (6 bases). The CDR3 runs to 15 residues. Germline CDR1 and CDR2: MNHEY and SMNVEV (reference sequence). Trimming shortened V by 6 bases and J by 7 bases, and 16 bases separated the two germline ends. The chain's CDR3 is CASRTQGGGNSPLHF. CDR3 bases: TGTGCCAGCAGGACCCAAGGGGGTGGAAATTCACCCCTCCACTTT.

The rearrangement joins TRBV7-9 to TRBJ2-7, with 9 bases fitting TRBD1. Unmatched junction bases numbered 9, after V lost 7 bases and J lost 5 bases. This CDR3 has 14 amino acids. Germline V gene data show CDR1 as SEHNR and CDR2 as FQNEAQ (reference sequence). CDR3 region: CASTPAGQGHEQYF. CDR3 DNA sequence: TGTGCCAGCACTCCGGCGGGACAGGGACACGAGCAGTACTTC.

V gene TRBV5-1 combines with J gene TRBJ2-7, with D possibly matching TRBD2 (6 bases). From germline, CDR1 is SGHRS and CDR2 YFSETQ. Trimming pared 0 bases from V and 7 bases from J, leaving 14 bases between. The CDR3 contains 14 residues. The CDR3 region is CASSLVGKGREQYF. CDR3 DNA: TGCGCCAGCAGCTTGGTAGGAAAGGGGAGGGAGCAGTACTTC. Based on the CDR3 plus reference TRBV5-1 and TRBJ2-7, the full variable domain is KAGVTQTPRYLIKTRGQQVTLSCSPISGHRSVSWYQQTPGQGLQFLFEYFSETQRNKGNFPGRFSGRQFSNSRSEMNVSTLELGDSALYLCASSLVGKGREQYFGPGTRLTVT.